A selection of T cell receptor beta chains follows, all from one sample in a study of cytomegalovirus exposure and HLA in healthy donors. The repertoire was sequenced with immunoSEQ multiplex PCR; TCRdb's copy has only in-frame clones and lacks some. The repertoire holds about 140,000 clones, with approximately 82% as singletons. Sequencing was carried out using PBMCs. The receptors here all came from a man aged 25 to 40 in good health and CMV-seropositive. CDR3s include the opening cysteine and the closing phenylalanine or tryptophan. A D gene is named only where the DNA matches it firmly. Clone size, where shown, is once, few, many, or a class for clones that have expanded.

v_gene	d_gene	j_gene	abundance	CDR3aa	CDR3nt
TRBV6-5	-	TRBJ1-4	once	CASRDSTGEKLFF	TGTGCCAGCAGGGACAGCACAGGCGAAAAACTGTTTTTT
TRBV4-1	TRBD2	TRBJ2-5	few	CASSQEGLAGGTETQYF	TGCGCCAGCAGCCAAGAGGGCCTAGCGGGAGGCACGGAGACCCAGTACTTC
TRBV27	-	TRBJ1-2	-	CASSLSGQNYGYTF	TGTGCCAGCAGTTTATCAGGACAAAACTATGGCTACACCTTC
TRBV18	-	TRBJ2-5	-	CASSPPGLQETQYF	TGTGCCAGCTCACCGCCCGGACTCCAAGAGACCCAGTACTTC
TRBV6-6	-	TRBJ2-7	-	CASSSGQTTYEQYF	TGTGCCAGCAGTTCCGGACAGACAACCTACGAGCAGTACTTC
TRBV9	TRBD1	TRBJ1-1	-	CASSVQQGITEAFF	TGTGCCAGCAGCGTTCAACAGGGGATCACTGAAGCTTTCTTT
TRBV11-2	TRBD2	TRBJ2-3	-	CASSSGSGLGISDTQYF	TGTGCCAGCAGCTCGGGATCGGGACTAGGCATTTCAGATACGCAGTATTTT
TRBV5-1	-	TRBJ1-1	-	CASSQAGNTEAFF	TGCGCCAGCAGCCAGGCGGGGAACACTGAAGCTTTCTTT
TRBV13	-	TRBJ2-7	-	CASSLGRGFYEQYF	TGTGCCAGCAGCTTGGGGCGGGGCTTCTACGAGCAGTACTTC
TRBV30	TRBD1	TRBJ2-5	-	CAWSVRTGSGETQYF	TGTGCCTGGAGTGTACGGACAGGGTCCGGAGAGACCCAGTACTTC
TRBV28	TRBD2	TRBJ2-3	-	CASSLGLAGGRADTQYF	TGTGCCAGCAGTTTAGGGCTAGCGGGGGGTCGGGCAGATACGCAGTATTTT
TRBV6-6	-	TRBJ1-5	-	CASSYGPGQGSQPQHF	TGTGCCAGCAGTTACGGCCCAGGGCAGGGAAGTCAGCCCCAGCATTTT
TRBV6-5	TRBD1	TRBJ1-4	-	CASSTLGTGGEKLFF	TGTGCCAGCAGTACCCTCGGGACAGGGGGTGAAAAACTGTTTTTT
TRBV30	-	TRBJ1-5	-	CAWSPADSLSNQPQHF	TGTGCCTGGAGTCCTGCCGACAGCCTTAGCAATCAGCCCCAGCATTTT
TRBV6-4	-	TRBJ2-7	-	CASSAFQWGTVYEQYF	TGTGCCAGCAGTGCCTTCCAGTGGGGCACAGTCTACGAGCAGTACTTC
TRBV9	-	TRBJ1-6	-	CASSTGNSPLHF	TGTGCCAGCAGCACTGGTAATTCACCCCTCCACTTT
TRBV29-1	TRBD1	TRBJ1-5	once	CSVGTGNQPQHF	TGCAGCGTTGGGACAGGGAATCAGCCCCAGCATTTT
TRBV11-3	TRBD2	TRBJ2-3	-	CASSLRAGVGTDTQYF	TGTGCCAGCAGCTTAAGAGCGGGAGTGGGGACAGATACGCAGTATTTT
TRBV2	TRBD2	TRBJ2-3	-	CALPGLRGGPDTQYF	TGTGCCCTCCCGGGGTTGCGGGGGGGCCCCGATACGCAGTATTTT
TRBV6-4	-	TRBJ2-3	-	CASSAPPDTQYF	TGTGCCAGCAGTGCCCCCCCGGATACGCAGTATTTT
TRBV6-5	-	TRBJ1-2	-	CASSYGTPNYGYTF	TGTGCCAGCAGCTACGGGACACCTAACTATGGCTACACCTTC
TRBV10-1	TRBD1	TRBJ1-1	-	CASSALGTDTEAFF	TGCGCCAGCAGTGCCCTCGGGACAGACACTGAAGCTTTCTTT